These 30 T cell receptor beta chains were sequenced from one sample in a study of blood T cell repertoires in COVID-19. The protocol was immunoSEQ multiplex PCR, while the TCRdb copy is restricted to in-frame clones and leaves out a portion. The sample gives about 150,000 clones, over 70% of which show up once; less than 3.5% is in the top ten. The sample taken for sequencing was peripheral blood. These receptors all come from a woman in her sixties or seventies with acute or convalescent COVID-19.

This sequence joins TRBV6-4 and TRBJ2-3, with D uncertain. The germline CDR1 and CDR2 sequences are MRHNA and SNTAGT. Trimming stripped 0 bases from V and 0 bases from J, with 10 bases between. The CDR3 is 16 residues long. CDR3 residues: CASSDSAARSTDTQYF. The CDR3 nucleotides read TGTGCCAGCAGTGACTCGGCGGCCAGAAGCACAGATACGCAGTATTTT.

In its sample, this clone was seen once. V gene TRBV5-1 combines with J gene TRBJ1-2, with 7 bases lining up with TRBD1. The CDR3 has 15 residues. Germline V lookup: CDR1 SGHRS, CDR2 YFSETQ. Trimming removed 1 base from V and 5 bases from J; junction bases left unmatched: 8. CDR3 coding DNA: TGCGCCAGCAGCTTGTTAGGGGGCAAGGAATATGGCTACACCTTC. Translated: CASSLLGGKEYGYTF.

The chain is built from TRBV27 and TRBJ2-3; 10 nucleotides line up with TRBD1. Per the germline V gene, CDR1 is MNHEY and CDR2 is SMNVEV (reference sequence). J gave up 0 bases and V 2 bases, and 8 bases lay outside the gene matches. CDR3 size: 18 residues. DNA of the CDR3: TGTGCCAGCAGTTTAAGGGGCCGGACAGGGGGGAGCACAGATACGCAGTATTTT. It yields the protein CASSLRGRTGGSTDTQYF.

This chain links TRBV12-5 with TRBJ1-2, with TRBD1 matching 10 bases. V lost 6 bases, J lost 8 bases, and 6 bases stayed unmatched. This CDR3 is 13 amino acids long. CDR1 and CDR2 from the germline V gene are LGHNT and FRNRAP. The CDR3 DNA reads TGTGCTAGTGGCCCCGGGACAGGGGACGGCTACACCTTC. Protein: CASGPGTGDGYTF.

The chain is built from TRBV5-1 and TRBJ1-1; 8 bases map to TRBD1. The CDR3 is 15 residues long. The germline gives CDR1 SGHRS, CDR2 YFSETQ. V lost 4 bases and J lost 2; bases outside the gene matches: 7. CDR3 DNA: TGCGCCAGCAGCACCGGACAGGGACCCAACACTGAAGCTTTCTTT. This gives the protein CASSTGQGPNTEAFF.

This clone was seen only a few times. The chain links TRBV7-2 to TRBJ2-3; 7 positions match TRBD2. With V trimmed by 4 bases and J by 10 bases, 5 bases remained unmatched. Germline-derived CDR1 and CDR2 are SGHTA and FQGNSA. The CDR3 is 12 residues long. The CDR3 spells CASSSGLRPQYF. The CDR3 DNA is TGTGCCAGCAGCTCGGGACTACGTCCGCAGTATTTT.

This clone was detected only a few times. V and J are TRBV4-2 and TRBJ1-4; possibly TRBD1 for D (5 bases). Trimming cost V 2 bases and J 0 bases, with 10 bases left between them. The CDR3 extends over 16 amino acids. CDR1 and CDR2 (germline): LGHNA, YNFKEQ. In DNA, the CDR3 is TGTGCCAGCAGCCAAACAGACAGAGCAACTAATGAAAAACTGTTTTTT. It translates to CASSQTDRATNEKLFF.

This chain links TRBV19 with TRBJ1-1, with TRBD1 identical over 7 bases. Looked up from germline, CDR1 is LNHDA and CDR2 is SQIVND (reference sequence). The CDR3 is made up of 12 amino acids. V lost 3 bases and J lost 8; bases outside the gene matches: 3. CDR3 DNA: TGTGCCAGTAGTATGGGACAGTCCGAAGCTTTCTTT. Protein: CASSMGQSEAFF.

This clone has just one count. The genes are TRBV27 and TRBJ1-1, with no clear D. Trimming removed 6 bases from V and 10 bases from J, with 15 bases in between. The length of the CDR3 is 12 residues. The germline V gene encodes CDR1 MNHEY and CDR2 SMNVEV (reference sequence). CDR3 nucleotide sequence: TGTGCCAGCAGCCCCACGGGGATGAGAGCTTTCTTT. Its protein is CASSPTGMRAFF.

In DNA form, the CDR3 reads TGTGCCAGTAGTACTCCGCGACAGGTCCCATTTCCTGAAGCTTTCTTT. Protein product: CASSTPRQVPFPEAFF. This chain connects TRBV19 to TRBJ1-1, with D possibly TRBD1 on 6 matching bases. Germline values: CDR1 LNHDA, CDR2 SQIVND (reference sequence). CDR3 length equals 16 residues. Trimming removed 4 bases from V and 6 bases from J, with 21 bases in between.

The chain has TRBV5-1 and TRBJ1-2, with D uncertain. This CDR3 has 14 residues. Between the trimmed V and J ends, which lost 3 bases and 8 bases, there was a span of 17 bases. CDR1 and CDR2 from the germline V gene are SGHRS and YFSETQ. The CDR3 here is CASSSNTVGGGYTF. CDR3 DNA sequence: TGCGCCAGCAGCTCCAACACAGTGGGTGGGGGCTACACCTTC.

The chain is built from TRBV7-9 and TRBJ1-5; D is unresolved. Germline CDR1 SEHNR, CDR2 FQNEAQ (reference sequence). The CDR3 spans 17 residues. The V end was cut by 5 bases, the J end by 3 bases, with 20 bases between. CDR3 protein: CASSHLGGTGLNQPQHF. CDR3 in DNA: TGTGCCAGCAGCCATCTAGGAGGTACGGGCCTCAATCAGCCCCAGCATTTT.

V usage is TRBV6-4 and J usage is TRBJ1-6; D perhaps matches TRBD1 (5 bases). The ends were cut back, 4 bases at V and 8 bases at J, with 9 bases in the middle. The CDR3 is 13 amino acids. Germline lookup yields CDR1 MRHNA and CDR2 SNTAGT. The CDR3 nucleotides are TGTGCCAGCAGTGGACAGACGGATTCACCCCTCCACTTT. Its translation is CASSGQTDSPLHF.

The genes are TRBV7-2 and TRBJ2-1, with 9 bases matching TRBD2. V was clipped by 1 base and J by 6 bases; unmatched bases: 10. The CDR3 is 17 amino acids. Germline assignment: CDR1 SGHTA and CDR2 FQGNSA. The DNA for the CDR3 is TGTGCCAGCAGCTTAGGGCGGTGGCGGGGGGGTTCCAATGAGCAGTTCTTC. This encodes CASSLGRWRGGSNEQFF.

The chain links TRBV9 to TRBJ2-1, with a possible D match to TRBD2 (5 bases). The germline V gene has CDR1 SGDLS and CDR2 YYNGEE. This CDR3 spans 13 amino acids. V was trimmed by 4 bases and J by 5 bases, leaving 10 bases between them. The CDR3 coding sequence is TGTGCCAGCAGCCTGGACTGGAACAATGAGCAGTTCTTC. This encodes CASSLDWNNEQFF.

For the CDR3, the DNA is TGTGCCAGCACCGACTTACTAGCGGGTCTTTACAATGAGCAGTTCTTC. Its protein product is CASTDLLAGLYNEQFF. This chain connects TRBV11-2 to TRBJ2-1; 9 bases are shared with TRBD2. With 7 bases clipped from V and 4 bases from J, the junction kept 11 bases outside the gene matches. Germline CDR1 and CDR2: SGHAT and FQNNGV. The CDR3 has 16 residues.

The CDR3 reads CASSPTRVTNEKLFF. The CDR3 DNA follows: TGTGCCAGCAGCCCTACTAGGGTAACTAATGAAAAACTGTTTTTT. The chain employs TRBV7-9 and TRBJ1-4; D not resolved. Germline CDR1 and CDR2: SEHNR and FQNEAQ (reference sequence). The CDR3 sequence is 15 residues long. V gave up 5 bases and J gave up 1 base, with 11 bases separating them.

The genes are TRBV10-1 and TRBJ1-1; 7 bases map to TRBD1. This CDR3 is built from 12 residues. Germline CDR1 WNHNN, CDR2 SYGVQD (reference sequence). Trimming took 6 bases from V and 5 from J; bases not matched to a gene: 3. In nucleotides, the CDR3 is TGCGCCAGCAGCGACAGGGTAACTGAAGCTTTCTTT. This codes for CASSDRVTEAFF.

This clone appeared a few times. The J gene is TRBJ2-1, the V gene TRBV7-3; 11 bases match TRBD2. J was trimmed by 3 bases and V by 2 bases; bases with no gene match: 3. The germline V gene has CDR1 SGHTA and CDR2 FQGTGA. The CDR3 covers 16 residues. CDR3 nucleotides: TGTGCCAGCAGCTTAGGGCTAGCGGGGGGCTACAATGAGCAGTTCTTC. This sequence encodes CASSLGLAGGYNEQFF.

The J gene is TRBJ1-2, the V gene TRBV7-9, with 7 bases aligning to TRBD1. In germline, CDR1 is SEHNR, CDR2 FQNEAQ (reference sequence). The CDR3 has 12 residues. Trimming at V came to 6 bases and at J to 7 bases, leaving 5 bases not matched to a gene. CDR3 protein: CASSTGAVGYTF. CDR3 nucleotides: TGTGCCAGCAGTACAGGGGCAGTTGGCTACACCTTC.

The chain employs TRBV19 and TRBJ1-1, with D uncertain. V lost 4 bases and J 0 bases, leaving 3 bases between the germline ends. Germline values: CDR1 LNHDA, CDR2 SQIVND (reference sequence). CDR3 length equals 12 residues. CDR3 bases: TGTGCCAGTAGTACAGTGAACACTGAAGCTTTCTTT. Amino acid sequence: CASSTVNTEAFF.

This chain links TRBV2 with TRBJ1-2, with TRBD1 matching over 12 bases. This CDR3 has 14 residues. CDR1 is SNHLY and CDR2 is FYNNEI in the germline V gene. Trimming took 6 bases from V and 7 from J; bases not matched to a gene: 6. The CDR3 DNA is TGTGCCAGCAGATTGGGACAGGGGGCATCTGGCTACACCTTC. It yields the protein CASRLGQGASGYTF. The entire variable domain, with the rest obtained from reference TRBV2 and TRBJ1-2, is as follows: EPEVTQTPSHQVTQMGQEVILRCVPISNHLYFYWYRQILGQKVEFLVSFYNNEISEKSEIFDDQFSVERPDGSNFTLKIRSTKLEDSAMYFCASRLGQGASGYTFGSGTRLTVV.

The V and J genes are TRBV10-2 and TRBJ2-4; D gene ambiguous. The CDR3 length is 15 residues. In germline, CDR1 is WSHSY, CDR2 SAAADI. Trimming removed 2 bases from V and 0 bases from J, with 8 bases in between. The CDR3 DNA is TGCGCCAGCAGTGAGCGGTCCTTAGCCAAAAACATTCAGTACTTC. Protein: CASSERSLAKNIQYF.

The rearrangement links TRBV7-2 to TRBJ1-2; no clear D. Germline V gene lookup returns CDR1 SGHTA and CDR2 FQGNSA. Trimming cost V 0 bases and J 0 bases, with 5 bases left between them. The CDR3 is 14 residues long. CDR3 region: CASSLAGANYGYTF. Written as DNA, the CDR3 is TGTGCCAGCAGCTTAGCGGGCGCTAACTATGGCTACACCTTC. Supplemented by reference TRBV7-2 and TRBJ1-2, the full variable domain reads GAGVSQSPSNKVTEKGKDVELRCDPISGHTALYWYRQSLGQGLEFLIYFQGNSAPDKSGLPSDRFSAERTGGSVSTLTIQRTQQEDSAVYLCASSLAGANYGYTFGSGTRLTVV.

V usage is TRBV7-8 and J usage is TRBJ2-2, with 8 bases that match TRBD2. Trimming removed 1 base from V and 3 bases from J; junction bases left unmatched: 4. This CDR3 is built from 16 residues. Germline loops: CDR1 SGHVS, CDR2 FQNEAQ. CDR3 DNA sequence: TGTGCCAGCAGCTTAGGAGCGGGGGCCTACACCGGGGAGCTGTTTTTT. It specifies CASSLGAGAYTGELFF.

The sample holds a few counts of this clone. The chain has TRBV19 and TRBJ1-1; possibly TRBD1 for D (5 bases). V was trimmed by 7 bases and J by 1 base, leaving 10 bases between them. CDR1 and CDR2 from the germline V gene are LNHDA and SQIVND (reference sequence). The CDR3 has 13 residues. The CDR3 protein is CASTGEQNTEAFF. DNA for the CDR3: TGTGCCAGTACGGGGGAACAGAACACTGAAGCTTTCTTT. Full variable domain (outside the CDR3, taken from reference TRBV19 and TRBJ1-1): DGGITQSPKYLFRKEGQNVTLSCEQNLNHDAMYWYRQDPGQGLRLIYYSQIVNDFQKGDIAEGYSVSREKKESFPLTVTSAQKNPTAFYLCASTGEQNTEAFFGQGTRLTVV.

This chain joins TRBV5-1 and TRBJ1-6, with 9 bases identical to TRBD1. CDR3 size: 18 residues. J gave up 1 base and V 3 bases, and 8 bases lay outside the gene matches. Germline V lookup: CDR1 SGHRS, CDR2 YFSETQ. The CDR3 DNA sequence: TGCGCCAGCAGCTCCACGTATGGGACAGGGTCCTATAATTCACCCCTCCACTTT. Amino acid sequence: CASSSTYGTGSYNSPLHF.

CDR3 residues: CASSPPGQGRNEQYF. The DNA of the CDR3 is TGTGCCAGCTCACCTCCGGGACAGGGAAGAAACGAGCAGTACTTC. The chain couples TRBV18 to TRBJ2-7; 9 nucleotides align to TRBD1. V shed 3 bases and J 5 bases; nucleotides not matched to a gene: 8. This CDR3 has 15 amino acids. CDR1 and CDR2 from the germline V gene are KGHSH and LQKENI. Full variable domain (remainder filled in from reference TRBV18 and TRBJ2-7): NAGVMQNPRHLVRRRGQEARLRCSPMKGHSHVYWYRQLPEEGLKFMVYLQKENIIDESGMPKERFSAEFPKEGPSILRIQQVVRGDSAAYFCASSPPGQGRNEQYFGPGTRLTVT.

The V and J genes are TRBV29-1 and TRBJ2-3, with TRBD1 identical over 8 bases. Germline V CDR1 and CDR2: SQVTM, ANQGSEA. The CDR3 totals 12 residues. V lost 8 bases, J lost 5 bases, and 6 bases stayed unmatched. DNA for the CDR3: TGCAGCACTGACAGGGGAGGAGATACGCAGTATTTT. Protein product: CSTDRGGDTQYF.

This chain links TRBV7-2 with TRBJ1-2; no definite D call. V lost 1 base to trimming and J lost 2 bases, with 8 bases between them. The CDR3 spans 14 residues. The germline V gene encodes CDR1 SGHTA and CDR2 FQGNSA. Here the CDR3 DNA reads TGTGCCAGCAGCTTAGATGGCGGAAACTATGGCTACACCTTC. This encodes CASSLDGGNYGYTF.